These 19 T cell receptor beta chains were all obtained from the same sample, sequenced in a study of a mutant IDH1 vaccine in newly diagnosed glioma. These receptors lack a known antigen. Here immunoSEQ multiplex PCR was the method, and the copy in TCRdb shows in-frame clones only, minus some. The repertoire holds about 67,000 clones, over 75% seen once, with 13% in the top ten. Time point reported: week 23, last vaccination. Each dose delivered 300 ug of mutant IDH1 20-mer peptide subcutaneously with imiquimod. The sample in question was PBMCs, obtained from a glioma patient whose treatment included an IDH1 peptide vaccine. The source of these receptors is a man younger than 35 with glioma.

This chain uses TRBV27 with TRBJ1-2, with D unresolved. V was trimmed by 5 bases and J by 2 bases, leaving 12 bases between them. CDR1 and CDR2 from the germline V gene are MNHEY and SMNVEV (reference sequence). CDR3 length: 14 residues. The CDR3 is CASSPHGVNYGYTF. The CDR3 DNA reads as TGTGCCAGCAGTCCTCATGGCGTCAACTATGGCTACACCTTC.

V and J are TRBV27 and TRBJ1-1; a possible D gene is TRBD1 (5 bases). The germline gives CDR1 MNHEY, CDR2 SMNVEV (reference sequence). Trimming shortened V by 3 bases and J by 1 base, and 6 bases separated the two germline ends. CDR3 length: 13 amino acids. In nucleotides, the CDR3 is TGTGCCAGCAGTTTGACAGAGAACACTGAAGCTTTCTTT. Protein: CASSLTENTEAFF.

The rearrangement links TRBV6-6 to TRBJ1-1, with a weak D call TRBD1 (6 bases). Germline CDR1 and CDR2: MNHNY and SVGAGI (reference sequence). V was trimmed by 6 bases and J by 2 bases, leaving 16 bases between them. The CDR3 runs to 15 residues. The chain's CDR3 is CASSTLGGLNTEAFF. CDR3 coding DNA: TGTGCCAGCAGCACCCTCGGGGGCCTAAACACTGAAGCTTTCTTT.

V is TRBV18 and J is TRBJ2-3; perhaps TRBD1 as D (5 bases). The ends were cut back, 3 bases at V and 3 bases at J, with 13 bases in the middle. This CDR3 comprises 15 residues. Germline CDR1 is KGHSH and CDR2 is LQKENI. CDR3 residues: CASSPSAQGTDTQYF. The CDR3 nucleotides are TGTGCCAGCTCACCGTCAGCTCAGGGAACAGATACGCAGTATTTT. Full variable domain (missing parts from reference TRBV18 and TRBJ2-3): NAGVMQNPRHLVRRRGQEARLRCSPMKGHSHVYWYRQLPEEGLKFMVYLQKENIIDESGMPKERFSAEFPKEGPSILRIQQVVRGDSAAYFCASSPSAQGTDTQYFGPGTRLTVL.

The CDR3 coding sequence is TGTGCCAGCAGCTCCCGTCAATCGGGGTTTAATGAAAAACTGTTTTTT. Translated: CASSSRQSGFNEKLFF. The J gene is TRBJ1-4, the V gene TRBV11-2; D remains ambiguous. The length of the CDR3 is 16 residues. The ends were cut back, 4 bases at V and 4 bases at J, with 16 bases in the middle. The germline V gene encodes CDR1 SGHAT and CDR2 FQNNGV.

The gene calls are TRBV6-1 and TRBJ2-2; 9 nucleotides align to TRBD2. This CDR3 comprises 15 residues. Unmatched junction bases numbered 1, after V lost 1 base and J lost 4 bases. Looked up from germline, CDR1 is MNHNS and CDR2 is SASEGT. The CDR3 sequence: CASSEVAGVTGELFF. CDR3 in DNA: TGTGCCAGCAGTGAAGTAGCGGGGGTCACCGGGGAGCTGTTTTTT.

The chain uses TRBV6-5 and TRBJ1-2, with unresolved D. Germline assignment: CDR1 MNHEY and CDR2 SVGAGI. The CDR3 loop spans 15 amino acids. Trimming pared 5 bases from V and 4 bases from J, leaving 17 bases between. The CDR3 DNA is TGTGCCAGCAGTCCATCCAGTGTAAGTGGCTATGGCTACACCTTC. It translates to CASSPSSVSGYGYTF.

Here the CDR3 DNA reads TGTGCCTGGAGTGCCTCCTTTAGTGGCTCTGGGGCCAACGTCCTGACTTTC. It encodes CAWSASFSGSGANVLTF. The chain recombines TRBV30 with TRBJ2-6; D remains unclear. The CDR3 sequence is 17 residues long. V gave up 1 base and J gave up 0 bases, with 13 bases separating them. Germline-derived CDR1 and CDR2 are GTSNPN and SVGIG (reference sequence).

The chain is built from TRBV27 and TRBJ1-1; D is uncertain. V dropped 2 bases and J dropped 4 bases, with 5 bases sitting between them. CDR1 is MNHEY, CDR2 SMNVEV, per germline (reference sequence). The CDR3 has 12 residues. In nucleotides, the CDR3 is TGTGCCAGCAGTTTAAAAGGCACTGAAGCTTTCTTT. Encoded protein: CASSLKGTEAFF.

This clone showed up just a few times. This rearrangement joins TRBV30 to TRBJ1-5, with D possibly matching TRBD1 (5 bases). V lost 0 bases, J lost 7 bases, and 13 bases lay in between. Germline V lookup: CDR1 GTSNPN, CDR2 SVGIG (reference sequence). The CDR3 sequence is 14 residues long. This chain's CDR3 is CAWSVRGSEQPQHF. The CDR3 coding sequence is TGTGCCTGGAGTGTACGGGGGAGTGAACAGCCCCAGCATTTT.

The table lists this clone with a few counts. This rearrangement joins TRBV19 to TRBJ1-1; 9 nucleotides line up with TRBD1. This CDR3 contains 14 residues. Trimming cost V 6 bases and J 6 bases; bases outside gene matches: 8. Per the germline V gene, CDR1 is LNHDA and CDR2 is SQIVND (reference sequence). The CDR3 region has the DNA TGTGCCAGTAGCCGGGGACAGGGAGGCTCTGAAGCTTTCTTT. It is translated as CASSRGQGGSEAFF.

Within the sample, this clone is medium-sized (0.01 to 0.1%). V gene TRBV4-2 combines with J gene TRBJ2-3; TRBD2 matches at 10 bases. The CDR3 sequence is 19 residues long. With 0 bases clipped from V and 5 bases from J, the junction kept 14 bases outside the gene matches. CDR1 LGHNA and CDR2 YNFKEQ come from the germline V gene. CDR3 sequence reads: CASSQDFPPASGGGDTQYF. For the CDR3, the DNA is TGTGCCAGCAGCCAAGACTTCCCCCCGGCTAGCGGGGGTGGAGATACGCAGTATTTT.

V usage is TRBV11-2 and J usage is TRBJ1-1; no clear D. V was cut by 3 bases and J by 6 bases, with 2 bases left in between. Germline CDR1 and CDR2: SGHAT and FQNNGV. This CDR3 comprises 10 residues. This chain's CDR3 is CASSFSEAFF. The CDR3 DNA sequence: TGTGCCAGCAGCTTCTCTGAAGCTTTCTTT.

This chain uses TRBV7-9 with TRBJ1-5; no clear D. The CDR3 spans 15 residues. V was clipped by 1 base and J by 0 bases, with 7 bases between them. Germline V gene sequence: CDR1 SEHNR, CDR2 FQNEAQ (reference sequence). This CDR3 reads CASSLGQYSNQPQHF. The CDR3, as DNA: TGTGCCAGCAGCTTAGGTCAGTATAGCAATCAGCCCCAGCATTTT.

This chain joins TRBV27 and TRBJ1-5; D may be TRBD1 (6 bases). The CDR3 length is 17 residues. V was cut by 4 bases and J by 2 bases, with 18 bases left in between. From germline, CDR1 is MNHEY and CDR2 SMNVEV (reference sequence). The CDR3 DNA is TGTGCCAGCAGTTCCACCTGGACAGCCTTGGGCAATCAGCCCCAGCATTTT. This translates into CASSSTWTALGNQPQHF.

The chain carries TRBV7-9 and TRBJ1-5; possibly TRBD1 for D (5 bases). Germline values: CDR1 SEHNR, CDR2 FQNEAQ (reference sequence). V was trimmed by 2 bases and J by 2 bases, leaving 16 bases between them. The CDR3 contains 17 residues. The CDR3: CASSLFLQGVGNQPQHF. In DNA, the CDR3 is TGTGCCAGCAGCTTATTCCTCCAGGGTGTCGGCAATCAGCCCCAGCATTTT.

The rearrangement links TRBV2 to TRBJ2-1, with TRBD2 matching 9 bases. The CDR3 has 16 residues. V trimming: 7 bases; J trimming: 5 bases; junction bases outside the gene matches: 12. The germline V gene encodes CDR1 SNHLY and CDR2 FYNNEI. The CDR3 loop reads CASTGGLAKQNNEQFF. The CDR3 DNA follows: TGTGCCAGCACCGGGGGACTAGCCAAACAAAACAATGAGCAGTTCTTC.

This chain links TRBV7-9 with TRBJ1-4, with 10 bases lining up with TRBD1. Germline V gives CDR1 SEHNR, CDR2 FQNEAQ (reference sequence). The CDR3 consists of 17 residues. J lost 6 bases, V lost 4 bases, and 11 bases had no gene match. The chain's CDR3 is CASSSTTIGTGDEKLFF. CDR3 nucleotide sequence: TGTGCCAGCAGCTCGACGACAATCGGGACAGGGGATGAAAAACTGTTTTTT.

V gene TRBV5-1 combines with J gene TRBJ1-2; the D is unclear. The germline CDR1 and CDR2 sequences are SGHRS and YFSETQ. This CDR3 has 13 residues. V shed 3 bases and J shed 4 bases, with 10 bases lying between them. The CDR3 nucleotides read TGCGCCAGCAGCTGGGGAGAGAGCTATGGCTACACCTTC. Its translation is CASSWGESYGYTF.